This T cell receptor beta chain appears in the sequencing data of a study of T cells after posttransplantation cyclophosphamide (dated by TCRdb to about 2016). With respect to the entire study: Using TRB sequencing, the study followed how the T cell repertoire rebuilt after myeloablative bone marrow transplantation with posttransplantation cyclophosphamide given as GVHD prophylaxis. Public TRB sequences were checked against a database of over 3,000 sequences associated with responses to pathogens, tumor antigens, self-antigens and alloantigens. Because TRA and TRB clonality were tightly correlated in several samples, subsequent TCR analyses were focused on TRB only. Blood from all 35 or so PTCy patients who had 1-year posttransplant specimens underwent TRB sequencing. Antigen receptor sequencing was done on samples from 35 PTCy-treated patients and from 15 to 20 related bone marrow donors of those patients. In 3 patients, up to about 3 additional blood samples taken between 2 and 5.2 years after transplant also underwent TRB sequencing, as did pretransplant blood from 4 patients. Overall study results and their limits: The TRB repertoires of T cells infiltrating skin or the GI tract showed only limited overlap with the TRB repertoires found in blood. Donor-recipient similarity was low at 1-2 months but increased during the first year, and donor CD8+ memory clones often dominated later blood repertoires. Across the roughly 40 patients, TRB clonality was highly associated with recipient CMV seropositivity and CMV reactivation, and diversity with PTCy was similar to that in the CNI/methotrexate controls.

The CDR3 runs 14 amino acids, cysteine and phenylalanine included. Of all the DNA, just the CDR3 is kept, 42 bases in frame from base 1. From the germline V gene, CDR1 is SGHVS and CDR2 is FQNEAQ. V trim: 5 bases; J trim: 6 bases; unmatched bases: 5. Reading the label with the study, this specimen's treatment or condition is: high-dose cyclophosphamide on days +3 and +4 as single-agent GVHD prophylaxis. Patients in the PTCy group got busulfan and fludarabine conditioning, a marrow graft from a related or unrelated donor, and cyclophosphamide on days +3 and +4. PTCy-treated patients were drawn from a prospective multi-institutional clinical trial. Peripheral blood and bone marrow mononuclear cells were isolated by Ficoll-Hypaque density centrifugation and cryopreserved. To note about this clone: The antigen this receptor binds is unknown. One base away there is no much larger clone; base qualities are not given.

Genomic DNA was used for TRB sequencing, which was performed with the immunoSEQ assay at survey resolution or with the hsTCRB kit. The study's processing was this. The immunoSEQ software handled the initial read processing, while the LymphoSeq R package was used for the repertoire analyses. Clonality was computed as 1 minus normalized Shannon entropy, and a Gini coefficient was also calculated for each TRB dataset. To infer phenotypes in unsorted samples, TRB sequences from sorted subsets of the recipient or donor were mapped onto unsorted samples from the same recipient. TCRdb limited this immuneACCESS table to in-frame rearrangements with V and J called. A share of clones is missing; checked studies link under half to unresolved V genes, and the rest is unexplained. Clone size and the V and J calls come from that table; the DNA yielded D and trimming. The sample table lists around 10,000 clones, roughly 80% of them with a count of one. In total, the top ten clones hold approximately 5.6% of the sample.

The V gene is TRBV7-8 and the J gene is TRBJ2-2; TRBD2 aligns with 8 central bases. The clonotype comes from a female patient in her forties or fifties who received an allogeneic stem cell transplant from a related donor, was CMV-positive, and had no GVHD. Where a transplant has occurred, the graft donor may have supplied some of the T cells. Sequencing used PBMCs, obtained after allogeneic stem cell transplant with posttransplant cyclophosphamide. The CDR3 protein is CASSPWTSPGELFF. The sequenced DNA: TGTGCCAGCAGCCCGTGGACTAGCCCCGGGGAGCTGTTTTTT. The full variable domain, completed from the reference TRBV7-8 and TRBJ2-2 proteins outside the CDR3, reads GAGVSQSPRYKVAKRGQDVALRCDPISGHVSLFWYQQALGQGPEFLTYFQNEAQLDKSGLPSDRFFAERPEGSVSTLKIQRTQQEDSAVYLCASSPWTSPGELFFGEGSRLTVL.